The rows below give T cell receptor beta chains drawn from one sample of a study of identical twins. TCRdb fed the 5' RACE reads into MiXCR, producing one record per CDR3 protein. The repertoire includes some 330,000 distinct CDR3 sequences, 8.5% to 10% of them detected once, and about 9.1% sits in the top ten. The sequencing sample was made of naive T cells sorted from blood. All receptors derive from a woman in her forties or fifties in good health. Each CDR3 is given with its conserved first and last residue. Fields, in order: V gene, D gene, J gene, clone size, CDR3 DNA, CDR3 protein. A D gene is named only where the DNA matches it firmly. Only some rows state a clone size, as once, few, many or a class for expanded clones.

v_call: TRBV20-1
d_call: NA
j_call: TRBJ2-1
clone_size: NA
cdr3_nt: TGCAGTGCTTCAGACCTGAGCTCCTACAATGAGCAGTTCTTC
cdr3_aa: CSASDLSSYNEQFF

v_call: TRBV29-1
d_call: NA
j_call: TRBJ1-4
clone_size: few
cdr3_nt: TGCAGCGGGATTGCGGGGGATAATGAAAAACTGTTTTTT
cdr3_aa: CSGIAGDNEKLFF

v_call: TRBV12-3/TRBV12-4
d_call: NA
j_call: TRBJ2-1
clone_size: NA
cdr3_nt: TGTGCCAGCAGTTTAGAGACAGGGAGGGGAGGTGAGCAGTTCTTC
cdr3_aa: CASSLETGRGGEQFF

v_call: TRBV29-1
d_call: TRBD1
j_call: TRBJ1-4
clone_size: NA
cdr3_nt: TGCAGCGTCCTAACAGGGGCAGAGGAAAAACTGTTTTTT
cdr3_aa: CSVLTGAEEKLFF

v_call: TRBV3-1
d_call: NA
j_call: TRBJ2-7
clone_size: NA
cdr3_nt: TGTGCCAGCAGCCAAGTCCACTACGAGCAGTACTTC
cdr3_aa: CASSQVHYEQYF

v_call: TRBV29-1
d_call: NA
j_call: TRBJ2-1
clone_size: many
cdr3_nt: TGCAGCGTTGGAACGGGGAGTTGGGAATACAATGAGCAGTTCTTC
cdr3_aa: CSVGTGSWEYNEQFF

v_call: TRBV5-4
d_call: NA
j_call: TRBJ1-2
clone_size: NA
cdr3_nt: TGTGCCAGCAGCCGGAGGGGGGCTGGGGATGGCTACACCTTC
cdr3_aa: CASSRRGAGDGYTF

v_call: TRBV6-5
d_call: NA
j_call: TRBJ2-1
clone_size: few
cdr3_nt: TGTGCCAGCAGTTACGGGCCGGAGCAGTTCTTC
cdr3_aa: CASSYGPEQFF

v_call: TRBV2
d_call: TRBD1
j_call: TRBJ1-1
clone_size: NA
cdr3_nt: TGTGCCAGCGCCCCCACAGGGGGCCCGAACACTGAAGCTTTCTTT
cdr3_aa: CASAPTGGPNTEAFF

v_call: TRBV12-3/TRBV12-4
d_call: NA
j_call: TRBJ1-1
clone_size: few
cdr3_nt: TGTGCCAGCAGTTTAGACAGGGCTCAGAACACTGAAGCTTTCTTT
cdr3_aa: CASSLDRAQNTEAFF

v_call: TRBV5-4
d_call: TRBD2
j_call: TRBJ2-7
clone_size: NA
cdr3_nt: TGTGCCAGCAGCTTGGGGGGACTAGCGGGAGGCGAGCAGTACTTC
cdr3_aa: CASSLGGLAGGEQYF

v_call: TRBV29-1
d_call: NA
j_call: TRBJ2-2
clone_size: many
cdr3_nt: TGCAGCGTTGCGGCGGTGAACACCGGGGAGCTGTTTTTT
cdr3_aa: CSVAAVNTGELFF

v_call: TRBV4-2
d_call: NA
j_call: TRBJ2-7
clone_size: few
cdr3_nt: TGTGCCAGCAGCCAAGGGGCGACTACACCCTACGAGCAGTACTTC
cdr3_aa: CASSQGATTPYEQYF

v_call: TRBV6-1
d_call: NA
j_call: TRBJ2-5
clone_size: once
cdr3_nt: TGTGCCAGCAGTACACTTGGGGGGACAAAAGAGACCCAGTACTTC
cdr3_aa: CASSTLGGTKETQYF

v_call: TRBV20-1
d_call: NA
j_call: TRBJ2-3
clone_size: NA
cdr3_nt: TGCAGTGTTAAAGTCGTGGGGACTTCCACAGATATGCAGTATTTT
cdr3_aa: CSVKVVGTSTDMQYF

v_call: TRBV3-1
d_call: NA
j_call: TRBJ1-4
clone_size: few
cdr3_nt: TGTGCCAGCAGCCGGTATACGGCGACTAATGAAAAACTGTTTTTT
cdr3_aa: CASSRYTATNEKLFF

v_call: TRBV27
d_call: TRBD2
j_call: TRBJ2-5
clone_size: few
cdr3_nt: TGTGCCAGCAGTTCGACTAGCGGGAGACAAGAGACCCAGTACTTC
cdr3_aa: CASSSTSGRQETQYF

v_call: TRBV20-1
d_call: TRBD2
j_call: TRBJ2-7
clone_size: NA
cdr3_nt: TGCAGTGCTAGAGAAGGCGGGAGTGTCGGCTACGAGCAGTACTTC
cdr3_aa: CSAREGGSVGYEQYF

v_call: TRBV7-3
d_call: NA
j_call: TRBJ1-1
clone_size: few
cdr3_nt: TGTGCCAGCAGCCACGCCGGGAACACTGAAGCTTTCTTT
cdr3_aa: CASSHAGNTEAFF

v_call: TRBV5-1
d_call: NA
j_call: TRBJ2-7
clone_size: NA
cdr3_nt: TGCGCCAGCAGCTTGGTACAGGGATCAATCTACGAGCAGTACTTC
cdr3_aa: CASSLVQGSIYEQYF

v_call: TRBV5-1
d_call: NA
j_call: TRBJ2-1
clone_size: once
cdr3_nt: TGCGCCAGCAGCTTGGCCTTAGCGGTACAGTTCTTC
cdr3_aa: CASSLALAVQFF

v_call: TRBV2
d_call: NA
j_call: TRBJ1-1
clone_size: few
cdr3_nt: TGTGCCTTCCCGGCCGCGCTGGAAGCTTTCTTT
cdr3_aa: CAFPAALEAFF

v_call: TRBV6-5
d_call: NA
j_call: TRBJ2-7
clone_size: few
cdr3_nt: TGTGCCAGCAGTTACGACGGATCCTACGAGCAGTACTTC
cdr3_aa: CASSYDGSYEQYF

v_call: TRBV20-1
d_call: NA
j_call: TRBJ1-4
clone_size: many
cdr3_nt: TGCAGTGCCCGGAGGGGGGGTTACGGTGAAAAACTGTTTTTT
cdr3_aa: CSARRGGYGEKLFF

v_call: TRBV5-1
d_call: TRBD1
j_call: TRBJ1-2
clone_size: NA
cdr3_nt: TGCGCCAGCAGTTTGACAGGGACCAATGGCTACACCTTC
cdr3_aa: CASSLTGTNGYTF

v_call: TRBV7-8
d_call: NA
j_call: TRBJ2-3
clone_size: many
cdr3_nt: TGTGCCAGCAGCCCTATAGGAGAGGCCAGTTCCACAGATACGCAGTATTTT
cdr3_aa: CASSPIGEASSTDTQYF

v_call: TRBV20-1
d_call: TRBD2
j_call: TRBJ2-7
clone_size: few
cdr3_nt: TGCAGTGCTAGAGCCGGACTAGCGGGGACCTACGAGCAGTACTTC
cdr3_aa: CSARAGLAGTYEQYF

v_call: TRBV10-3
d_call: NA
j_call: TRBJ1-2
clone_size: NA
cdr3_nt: TGTGCCGCCCAACGATCCGACGGGATCTATGGCTACACCTTC
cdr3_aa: CAAQRSDGIYGYTF

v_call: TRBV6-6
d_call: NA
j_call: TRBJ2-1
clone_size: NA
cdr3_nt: TGTGCCAGCAGTCCTGTAGGCCTCCCTCGGGAGCAGTTCTTC
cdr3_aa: CASSPVGLPREQFF

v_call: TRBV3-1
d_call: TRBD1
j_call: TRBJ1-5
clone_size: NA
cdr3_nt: TGTGCCAGCAGCCAGTTCCCGACAGGGTTCCAGCATTTT
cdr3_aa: CASSQFPTGFQHF

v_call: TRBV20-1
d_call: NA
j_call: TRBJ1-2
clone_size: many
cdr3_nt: TGCAGTGGCGTAGCTAACTATGGCTACACCTTC
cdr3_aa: CSGVANYGYTF

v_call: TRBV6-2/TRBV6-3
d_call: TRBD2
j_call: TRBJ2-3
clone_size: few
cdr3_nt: TGTGCCAGCAGAGTAGCGGGAAGGACAGATACGCAGTATTTT
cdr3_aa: CASRVAGRTDTQYF

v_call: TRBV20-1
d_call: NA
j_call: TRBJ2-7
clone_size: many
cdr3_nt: TGCAGTGCTAGAGATCTGGCCCCTTCTTACGAGCAGTACTTC
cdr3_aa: CSARDLAPSYEQYF

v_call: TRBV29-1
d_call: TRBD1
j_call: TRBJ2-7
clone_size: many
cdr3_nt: TGCAGCGTTAAGACAGGGTCCTACGAGCAGTACTTC
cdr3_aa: CSVKTGSYEQYF

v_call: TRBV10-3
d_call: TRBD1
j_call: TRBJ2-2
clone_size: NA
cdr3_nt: TGTGCCATCAGTGAGTCGAGGATGGGACAGGGAAAAACCGGGGAGCTGTTTTTT
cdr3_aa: CAISESRMGQGKTGELFF

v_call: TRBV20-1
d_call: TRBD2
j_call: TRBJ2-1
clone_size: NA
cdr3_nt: TGCAGTGCTAGATTTAGCGGGAGGGATGAGCAGTTCTTC
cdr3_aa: CSARFSGRDEQFF

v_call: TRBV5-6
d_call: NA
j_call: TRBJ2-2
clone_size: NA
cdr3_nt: TGTGCCAGCAGCTTTCAGGGAACCGGGGAGCTGTTTTTT
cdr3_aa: CASSFQGTGELFF